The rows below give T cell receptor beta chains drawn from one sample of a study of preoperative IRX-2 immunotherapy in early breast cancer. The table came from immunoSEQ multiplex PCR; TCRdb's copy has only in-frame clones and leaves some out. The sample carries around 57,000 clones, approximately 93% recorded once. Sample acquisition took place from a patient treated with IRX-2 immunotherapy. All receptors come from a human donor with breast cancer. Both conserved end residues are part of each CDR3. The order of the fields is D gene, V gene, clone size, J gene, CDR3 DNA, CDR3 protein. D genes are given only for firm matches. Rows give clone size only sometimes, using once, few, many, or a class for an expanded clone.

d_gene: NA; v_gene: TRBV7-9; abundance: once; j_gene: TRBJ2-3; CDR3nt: TGTGCCAGCAGCTTAGTTGTCGGGGACCCAGATACGCAGTATTTT; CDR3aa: CASSLVVGDPDTQYF
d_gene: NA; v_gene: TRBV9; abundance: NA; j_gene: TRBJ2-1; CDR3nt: TGTGCCAGCAGCGTAGCTCCGGTTGGTATAAGGACCAATGAGCAGTTCTTC; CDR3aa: CASSVAPVGIRTNEQFF
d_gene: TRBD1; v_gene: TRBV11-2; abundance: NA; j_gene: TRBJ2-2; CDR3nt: TGTGCCAGCAGCTCTCTACGGACAGGGAAGATCGGGGAGCTGTTTTTT; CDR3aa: CASSSLRTGKIGELFF
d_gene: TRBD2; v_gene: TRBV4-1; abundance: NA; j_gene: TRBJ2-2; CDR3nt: TGCGCCAGCAGCCAAAGAAGTAGCGGGACCGGGGAGCTGTTTTTT; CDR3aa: CASSQRSSGTGELFF
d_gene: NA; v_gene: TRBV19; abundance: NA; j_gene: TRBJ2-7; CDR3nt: TGTGCCACCCGGGGAGGCCAGGGTTACGAGCAGTACTTC; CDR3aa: CATRGGQGYEQYF
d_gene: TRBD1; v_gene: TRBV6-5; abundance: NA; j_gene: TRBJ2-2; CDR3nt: TGTGCCAGCAGCCCGGACAGGACCACCGGGGAGCTGTTTTTT; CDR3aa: CASSPDRTTGELFF
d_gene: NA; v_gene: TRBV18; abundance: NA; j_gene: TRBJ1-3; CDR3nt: TGTGCCAGCTCACGAAAAGGGGGGATCGGCTCTGGAAACACCATATATTTT; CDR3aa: CASSRKGGIGSGNTIYF
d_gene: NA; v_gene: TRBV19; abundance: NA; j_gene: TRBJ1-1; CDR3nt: TGTGCCAGTAGTATGGAGGGGAGTTACACTGAAGCTTTCTTT; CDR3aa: CASSMEGSYTEAFF
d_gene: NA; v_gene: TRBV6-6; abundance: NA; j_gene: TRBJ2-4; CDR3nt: TGTGCCAGCAGTTACCACAGCGGGTCAGGGTACATTCAGTACTTC; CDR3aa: CASSYHSGSGYIQYF
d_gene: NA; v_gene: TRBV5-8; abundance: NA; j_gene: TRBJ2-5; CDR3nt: TGTGCCAGCAGCCCGGCCCGGGGGTACCAAGAGACCCAGTACTTC; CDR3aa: CASSPARGYQETQYF
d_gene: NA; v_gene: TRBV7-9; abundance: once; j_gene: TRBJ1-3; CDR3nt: TGTGCCAGCAGCCAACAGGGAGGCTCTGGAAACACCATATATTTT; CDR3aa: CASSQQGGSGNTIYF
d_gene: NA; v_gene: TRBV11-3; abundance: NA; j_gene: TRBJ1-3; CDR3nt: TGTGCCAGCAGCTTGCGGAGTGTCTCTGGAAACACCATATATTTT; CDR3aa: CASSLRSVSGNTIYF
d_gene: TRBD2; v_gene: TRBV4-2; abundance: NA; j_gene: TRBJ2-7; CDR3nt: TGTGCCAGCAGCCAATTGACTAGCGGGAGTGCCTACGAGCAGTACTTC; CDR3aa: CASSQLTSGSAYEQYF
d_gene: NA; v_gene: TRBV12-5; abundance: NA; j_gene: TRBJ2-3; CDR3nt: TGTGCTAGTGGCCTATCCCGGGTGACGCAGTATTTT; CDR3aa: CASGLSRVTQYF
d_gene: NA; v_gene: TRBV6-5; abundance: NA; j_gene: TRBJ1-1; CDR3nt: TGTGCCAGCAGTTACAGGGGGGGAGACACTGAAGCTTTCTTT; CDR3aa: CASSYRGGDTEAFF
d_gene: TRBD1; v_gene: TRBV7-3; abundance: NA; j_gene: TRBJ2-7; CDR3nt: TGTGCCGACCTCCCAGACAGGGGGCACCAGGGGAAGAGAGAGCAGTACTTC; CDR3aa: CADLPDRGHQGKREQYF
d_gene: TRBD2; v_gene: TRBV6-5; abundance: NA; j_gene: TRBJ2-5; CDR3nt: TGTGCCAGCAACCTACTAGCGGGAGGCCAAGAGACCCAGTACTTC; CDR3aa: CASNLLAGGQETQYF
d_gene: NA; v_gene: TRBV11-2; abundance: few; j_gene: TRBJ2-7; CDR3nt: TGTGCCAGCAGCTCCGAGGATGGGAACGAGCAGTACTTC; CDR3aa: CASSSEDGNEQYF
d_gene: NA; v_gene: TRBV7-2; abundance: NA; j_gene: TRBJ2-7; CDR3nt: TGTGCCAGCAGCATCATGCGCTACGAGCAGTACTTC; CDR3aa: CASSIMRYEQYF
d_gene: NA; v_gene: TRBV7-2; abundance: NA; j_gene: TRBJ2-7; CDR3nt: TGTGCCAGCAGACTAGCCGGGGGCCGATCCTACGAGCAGTACTTC; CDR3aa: CASRLAGGRSYEQYF
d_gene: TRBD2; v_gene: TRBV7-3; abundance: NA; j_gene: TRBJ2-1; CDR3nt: TGTGCCAGCAGCTTCCGGACTAGCGGGGTCGGAAATGAGCAGTTCTTC; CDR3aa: CASSFRTSGVGNEQFF
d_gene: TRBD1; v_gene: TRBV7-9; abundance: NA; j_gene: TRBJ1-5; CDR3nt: TGTGCCAGCAGCCCTTGGGACAGGGACCGGCCCCAGCATTTT; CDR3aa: CASSPWDRDRPQHF